The 14 T cell receptor beta chains below were found in one sample sequenced in a study of post-analysis software for immune sequencing data. Antigens of these TCRs are unknown. Unique molecular identifiers tagged the TCR beta cDNA libraries. In TCRdb, the PCR reads were re-called with MiXCR into one record per CDR3 protein. The sample yields about 770,000 distinct CDR3 sequences, 35% to 55% seen once. Findings and caveats of the study: Controls showed lower frequencies than patients for roughly 5 TRBV segments, and TRBV5-6, TRBV5-1 and TRBV20-1 were among these.

Material for sequencing was blood. The receptors derive from a girl aged 5-17 years with multiple sclerosis.

For this clonotype: The junction does not match germline at one end; this may be a read error. The chain's CDR3 is CSVECVLNYGHTF. CDR3 nucleotides: TGCAGCGTTGAATGTGTACTTAACTATGGCCACACCTTC. J is TRBJ1-2 and V is TRBV29-1; the D is unclear. CDR3 length equals 13 residues. Germline V CDR1 and CDR2: SQVTM, ANQGSEA.

This chain links TRBV4-3 with TRBJ2-1; 14 positions match TRBD2. V shed 5 bases, J shed 8 bases, and the junction held 5 bases outside the gene matches. Germline V gene lookup returns CDR1 LGHNA and CDR2 YSLEER. The CDR3 is 15 residues long. The CDR3 sequence: CASSIGTSGSDEQFF. CDR3 DNA: TGCGCCAGCAGCATCGGGACTAGCGGGAGTGATGAGCAGTTCTTC.

This clonotype has more than one count but fewer than ten. One end of the junction is discordant with germline, which a read error may explain. V usage is TRBV7-3 and J usage is TRBJ2-5; 8 bases map to TRBD2. The CDR3 has 15 amino acids. Germline V gene sequence: CDR1 SGHTA, CDR2 FQGTGA. CDR3 sequence: CASSLSPGGGETQYF. The CDR3 coding sequence is TGTGCCAGCAGCTTATCGCCGGGAGGGGGGGAGACTCAGTACTTC.

This clonotype has just a few counts. The chain joins TRBV12-3 or TRBV12-4 to TRBJ2-5, with D perhaps given as TRBD1 or TRBD2 (6 bases each). Trimming pared 5 bases from V and 4 bases from J, leaving 17 bases between. The CDR3 extends over 15 amino acids. CDR3 residues: CASSPPRGGIETQYF. As DNA, the CDR3 is TGTGCCAGCAGTCCCCCCCGAGGGGGGATAGAGACCCAGTACTTC.

The sample holds a few counts of this clonotype. This chain connects TRBV29-1 to TRBJ2-1, with D uncertain. CDR1 is SQVTM and CDR2 is ANQGSEA in the germline V gene. This CDR3 is built from 11 residues. Trimming cost V 4 bases and J 8 bases, with 9 bases left between them. The CDR3: CSVGPPHEQFF. Here the CDR3 DNA reads TGCAGCGTTGGGCCCCCCCATGAGCAGTTCTTC.

The chain carries TRBV4-2 and TRBJ1-4; D is unclear. Trimming took off 4 bases at V and 6 bases at J, with 12 bases between the two ends. CDR1 LGHNA and CDR2 YNFKEQ come from the germline V gene. This CDR3 spans 14 amino acids. This chain's CDR3 is CASSPGPGDEKLFF. The CDR3 DNA follows: TGTGCCAGCAGCCCCGGGCCTGGGGATGAAAAACTGTTTTTT.

This clonotype was seen a handful of times. The chain has TRBV20-1 and TRBJ2-1, with 10 bases lining up with TRBD2. The J segment lost 9 bases and the V segment lost 3 bases, leaving 11 bases of the junction unmatched. The CDR3 is 15 residues long. Germline CDR1 DFQATT, CDR2 SNEGSKA (reference sequence). The CDR3 DNA reads TGCAGTGCTAGGGGGTCGGGGCTAGCGGGAGCTGAGCAGTTCTTC. Translating gives CSARGSGLAGAEQFF.

This rearrangement joins TRBV18 to TRBJ2-7, with 8 positions matching TRBD2. The junction had 8 bases not matched to a gene; V was cut back by 4 bases and J by 3 bases. CDR3 length: 15 residues. CDR1 is KGHSH, CDR2 LQKENI, per germline. Here the CDR3 DNA reads TGTGCCAGCTCACTAGCGGGACGGGGAATCTACGAGCAGTACTTC. Translation: CASSLAGRGIYEQYF.

This clonotype came up a few times. The rearrangement uses TRBV10-3 and TRBJ2-6, with a tentative D call TRBD2 (6 bases). This CDR3 region has 16 residues. Germline CDR1 reads ENHRY; CDR2 reads SYGVKD. Trimming left V 2 bases short and J 2 bases short, with 10 bases between. CDR3 in amino acids: CAISEGGLPGANVLTF. The DNA for the CDR3 is TGTGCCATCAGTGAGGGGGGACTCCCTGGGGCCAACGTCCTGACTTTC.

J is TRBJ2-1 and V is TRBV10-3; 10 positions match TRBD2. Per germline, CDR1 ENHRY and CDR2 SYGVKD. The CDR3 loop spans 16 amino acids. J gave up 5 bases and V 0 bases, and 4 bases lay outside the gene matches. The CDR3 spells CAISESTSGHNNEQFF. The CDR3 bases are TGTGCCATCAGTGAGTCGACTAGCGGGCATAACAATGAGCAGTTCTTC.

This clonotype was counted a few times. This chain connects TRBV6-1 to TRBJ2-7, with 10 bases fitting TRBD1. CDR3 length equals 13 residues. Germline assignment: CDR1 MNHNS and CDR2 SASEGT. Losses at the gene ends were 8 bases for V and 1 base for J; bases not matched to a gene: 2. Here the CDR3 DNA reads TGTGCCAGCGAGGACAGGGGGTCCTACGAGCAGTACTTC. This codes for CASEDRGSYEQYF.

This clonotype was recorded a few times. The V and J genes are TRBV20-1 and TRBJ2-5, with TRBD2 matching over 10 bases. V was clipped by 0 bases and J by 4 bases; unmatched bases: 14. Per the germline V gene, CDR1 is DFQATT and CDR2 is SNEGSKA (reference sequence). The CDR3 has 18 residues. CDR3 loop: CSARDGSSGSLPGETQYF. As DNA, the CDR3 is TGCAGTGCTAGAGATGGGTCTAGCGGGAGCCTACCGGGAGAGACCCAGTACTTC.

This sequence joins TRBV7-2 and TRBJ2-5; D might be TRBD1 or TRBD2, each matching 5 bases. CDR1 and CDR2 from the germline V gene are SGHTA and FQGNSA. Trimming stripped 5 bases from V and 11 bases from J, with 18 bases between. The CDR3 sequence is 13 residues long. CDR3 residues: CASSPFMRGEQYF. In nucleotides, the CDR3 is TGTGCCAGCAGCCCCTTTATGAGAGGGGAGCAGTACTTC.

Only one count was recorded for this clonotype. This sequence joins TRBV7-2 and TRBJ2-6; 14 bases are shared with TRBD2. The CDR3 is 20 residues long. Germline CDR1 and CDR2: SGHTA and FQGNSA. Trimming removed 5 bases from V and 4 bases from J; junction bases left unmatched: 13. The CDR3 DNA is TGTGCCAGCAGCCCCCTGGGACTAGCGGGAGAGATAACAGGGGCCAACGTCCTGACTTTC. The encoded protein is CASSPLGLAGEITGANVLTF.